This T cell receptor beta chain was found in a study of cytomegalovirus exposure and HLA in healthy donors (TCRdb year 2017). The study in broad terms: According to an earlier analysis of 550 to 750 of the donors, about 179 million T cells yielded 100 million or so unique TCR beta sequences and about 280 Gb of sequence data. About 330 gigabases of sequencing data and approximately 91 million unique TCR sequences made up an early release that covered fewer than 650 HLA-typed donors. Of the roughly 400 genotyped donors, 81% fell in the genetic ancestry cluster associated with self-reported Caucasian donors. The study aimed to test whether cataloging public T cell receptors could reveal signatures of past pathogen exposure. The T cell repertoires of some 670 subjects were profiled by immunosequencing and related to cytomegalovirus serostatus. In addition to the first cohort of 666 subjects, a separate validation cohort of approximately 130 different subjects was used. To predict cytomegalovirus infection status, the study brought together high-throughput TCR immunosequencing, statistical association of individual TCRs with disease status, and machine learning. A later analysis re-examined previously published TCR beta repertoires from more than 650 donors and added high-resolution HLA genotyping to investigate patterns of TCR occurrence. Rather than drawing on any new phenotypic data, the later analysis identified candidate immune exposures from TCR beta sequences and the way those sequences occurred across donors. An earlier analysis of about 600 of the donors used high-throughput TCR beta sequencing to judge whether each TCR beta V gene segment behaved as functional or pseudogenic. Alongside the repertoire data, information on donor age, sex, ethnicity and CMV serostatus was compiled. Genome-wide SNP genotypes for about 65% of the 666 donors were used in a later genetic analysis, which treated that subset as a discovery cohort. All discovery cohort repertoires had been generated on a single sequencing platform. Class I and class II HLA loci were covered by the typing at four-digit resolution. The number of typed donors differed by locus: roughly 620-640 for A, B, C, DRB1 and DQB1; roughly 510 for DQA1; approximately 600 for DPA1; and about 450 for DPB1. Because of strong linkage in the cohort, a handful of DR-DQ haplotypes were treated as single units for association and clustering. On average, 235,054 unique TCR beta nucleotide sequences were sequenced per donor among some 430 genotyped donors of the cohort, with around 19% of those sequences being non-productive.

As concerns this clone: This clone's antigen is unknown. Base qualities are missing; no much larger clone stands one base away.

The receptor library was made with the immunoSEQ multiplex PCR assay. For the multiplex PCR, a mixture combining 60 forward primers for TCR Vbeta segments and 13 reverse primers for TCR Jbeta segments was used. Amplification of the CDR3 region of rearranged TCR beta genes was performed with a multiplex PCR assay on genomic DNA. The Illumina HiSeq System was used to sequence the amplified TCR beta libraries as 87-base-pair reads. On the authors' methods: A later analysis counted 75 million to 100 million unique TCR beta chains across the 666 repertoires, and 10 million to 11 million of these chains were shared by at least two donors. A nearest-neighbor algorithm error-corrected the raw reads and collapsed the reads into unique sequences, merging closely related sequences to remove PCR and sequencing errors. CDR3 sequences were aligned to IMGT reference sequences to assign V, D and J gene segments. For a sequence to be retained, a match of at least six nucleotides was required to both a V gene segment and a J gene segment. Rearrangements were called productive when the CDR3 lacked stop codons and stayed in frame with V and J; all others were non-productive. CDR3 was defined according to IMGT convention as the region running from the second conserved V-encoded cysteine to the conserved J-encoded phenylalanine. The earlier analysis of 587 of the donors excluded sequences that lacked an unambiguous match to a single V gene segment. In an earlier analysis of 450 to 750 of the donors, a V segment was called functional when productive rearrangements were above 56.7%, and segregating when the standard deviation between donors exceeded 5%. A statistical classification framework was built to diagnose cytomegalovirus status from the catalog of TCR beta chain sequences. V and J gene assignment, in a later analysis, came from comparing TCR nucleotide sequences with IMGT/GENE-DB human TR gene sequences. In a later analysis, CDR3 sequences and most-parsimonious VDJ recombination scenarios were assigned using the TCRdist pipeline. A later analysis defined each TCR beta chain by its CDR3 amino acid sequence plus V-gene family, and excluded reads lacking a unique V-gene family. A later analysis removed over 500 highly shared, low-generation-probability nucleotide sequences to deal with suspected cross-contamination and a sequencing artifact. For each public chain, a later analysis derived a clonal expansion index from normalized ranks of inferred template counts within each repertoire. Generation probabilities in a later analysis came from a VDJ recombination model fitted to out-of-frame rearrangements, and those results were checked against IGoR. In a later analysis, hypergeometric tests were used to score TCR-TCR, TCR-HLA and TCR-CMV co-occurrence, with a repertoire-size bias correction applied to TCR pairs. A later analysis estimated false discovery rates by permuting HLA or CMV assignments 20 times. In a later analysis, co-occurring TCRs were grouped using DBSCAN, with TCRdist sequence similarity added in when clustering inside HLA-allele-positive subsets. Repertoires with fewer than 30,000 or more than 120,000 public chains were left out of co-occurrence clustering, as were about five repertoires with anomalous nucleotide sharing. Sourced from immuneACCESS, this table was stored by TCRdb with only in-frame sequences that have V and J called. A share of the clones is absent; for the studies checked, an unresolved V gene accounts for under half, and the remainder has no known explanation. Clone size and the V and J calls come from that table; the DNA yielded D and trimming. A total of around 130,000 clones appear in this sample, about 74% of them only once. The ten largest clones take up around 6.6% of the sample.

The cohort was made up of about 670 healthy bone marrow donors. At the time of sampling, every cohort member was nominally healthy, though immune exposures that went unrecorded were likely present. The donor tested CMV seropositive and was one of the 289 seropositive cohort members. A peripheral blood sample was provided by each donor, and peripheral blood mononuclear cells were used for TCR beta sequencing. The Qiagen DNeasy Blood Extraction Kit was used to extract genomic DNA from the blood cell samples. What the authors observed across the whole study: The sequencing pipeline was judged likely to have produced a cluster of highly shared sequence variants as a technical artifact. An association between a missense DCLRE1C variant and V-gene and J-gene trimming of TCR beta chains was found in a later genetic analysis and replicated in an independent cohort. The cohort was sequenced for TCR beta chains only, and without alpha or paired-chain data the features that could be detected were limited. Three of the identified cytomegalovirus-associated TCR beta chains were confirmed in vitro to be specific for cytomegalovirus antigens. While some public TCRs were present in many individuals, most TCR sequences turned up only very rarely across donors. A later genetic analysis reported fewer N-insertions in productive TCRs among donors in an Asian-associated ancestry cluster than the roughly 640-donor mean. In an earlier analysis of some 540 of the donors, most TCR beta V segments appeared in productive rearrangements about 90% or about 30% of the time, broadly matching IMGT annotations. According to the authors, the approach could potentially be generalized to other disease states and immunological phenotypes. Because HLA typing was unavailable for some donors at each locus, only the typed subset was used in association tests. In a later analysis, most CMV-associated TCR beta chains were found to appear HLA-restricted, with HLA associations seemingly driven largely by CMV exposure. Correlated functional status among segregating V segments might be attributable to linkage disequilibrium, but an unknown experimental factor could not be ruled out. Several of the top co-occurrence clusters appeared to be linked to parvovirus B19, influenza, CMV and Epstein-Barr virus, according to a later analysis. A further reported finding was that TCR beta sequences accurately predicted the HLA-A and HLA-B alleles for most subjects in the first cohort. Roughly uniform sequencing depth across donors was assumed in presence/absence analyses, although this assumption may not hold. Cytomegalovirus status was reported to be diagnosed by the classifier with high specificity and sensitivity in both the original and validation cohorts. Some IMGT-functional V segments, including TRBV6-2 and TRBV6-3, could not be distinguished by the 87-base-pair reads and were therefore excluded. The study gave a list of about 160 TCR beta chains associated with cytomegalovirus. A later analysis associated about 18,000 TCR beta sequences with specific HLA alleles at a false discovery rate of 0.05. In a later analysis, the rate of TCR association differed among HLA loci, with DRB1 alleles having the most associated TCRs and HLA-C alleles having the fewest. Because counts were too low, roughly 18 rarely observed V segments, including chromosome 9 orphons, were left out of the earlier analysis of some 640 of the donors. For the cohort, immune exposure information was limited to CMV serostatus. Assigning TCR associations to individual alleles was difficult when HLA alleles, especially DR and DQ, strongly co-occurred. In a later analysis, HLA-associated TCR beta chains showed more clonal expansion and lower generation probabilities than non-associated chains that were equally common.

CDR3 length: 16 amino acids, cysteine to phenylalanine. CDR3 DNA only is kept here, 48 bases in frame from base 1. The junction shows trimming of 3 bases on V and 5 bases on J, and the gene matches do not reach 8 bases of it. As encoded in the germline V gene, CDR1 is SGHDT while CDR2 is YYEEEE. The chain uses TRBV5-6 and TRBJ2-3, with TRBD1 identical over 11 junction bases. The source material was PBMCs. The source of this sequence is a man aged 35 to 55 in good health and CMV-seropositive. For the CDR3, the sequence is CASSSRDRGFVDTQYF. The sequence in DNA is TGTGCCAGCAGCTCCCGGGACAGGGGGTTTGTAGATACGCAGTATTTT.